Following are 22 T cell receptor beta chains from one sample sequenced in a study of cytomegalovirus exposure and HLA in healthy donors. PCR was performed using 60 Vbeta and 13 Jbeta primers. Sequencing was performed with immunoSEQ multiplex PCR; in TCRdb, only in-frame clones are kept and a portion is missing. In the table there are approximately 190,000 clones, more than 80% of which are singletons. The sample was PBMCs. The receptors here all came from a woman between 45 and 60 years old in good health and CMV-seropositive.

This chain links TRBV11-2 with TRBJ2-2; perhaps TRBD1 as D (6 bases). Trimming removed 2 bases at V and 1 base at J, with 8 bases between. The CDR3 is 15 residues long. CDR1 is SGHAT, CDR2 FQNNGV, per germline. The CDR3 is CASSLQGWNTGELFF. The CDR3 DNA sequence: TGTGCCAGCAGCTTACAGGGGTGGAACACCGGGGAGCTGTTTTTT.

The CDR3 sequence: CASSLGVDFEQFF. Written as DNA, the CDR3 is TGTGCCAGCAGCTTAGGGGTAGACTTCGAGCAGTTCTTC. The chain employs TRBV7-8 and TRBJ2-1; D not resolved. Germline CDR1 and CDR2: SGHVS and FQNEAQ. There are 13 residues in the CDR3. Deletions cut 1 base from V and 10 bases from J, with 11 bases between.

Only one count was recorded for this clone. This chain connects TRBV9 to TRBJ1-3, with 10 bases lining up with TRBD1. CDR3 length: 15 residues. CDR1 is SGDLS and CDR2 is YYNGEE in the germline V gene. The ends lost 3 bases at V and 4 bases at J; junction bases unmatched: 4. The CDR3 loop reads CASSAGQGRGNTIYF. CDR3 coding DNA: TGTGCCAGCAGCGCGGGACAGGGGAGAGGAAACACCATATATTTT.

As regards this clone: Other nucleotide sequences in the sample specify the same CDR3. The chain recombines TRBV6-5 with TRBJ1-1; a possible D gene is TRBD1 (5 bases). Germline V gene data show CDR1 as MNHEY and CDR2 as SVGAGI. This CDR3 comprises 14 residues. Trimming left V 2 bases short and J 1 base short, with 8 bases between. In DNA form, the CDR3 reads TGTGCCAGCAGTTACCAGGGTGGGAACACTGAAGCTTTCTTT. Its protein is CASSYQGGNTEAFF.

The rearrangement joins TRBV5-1 to TRBJ2-7; a weak D match, TRBD1 (6 bases). Trimming left V 0 bases short and J 6 bases short, with 13 bases between. The CDR3 runs 14 residues. Germline V lookup: CDR1 SGHRS, CDR2 YFSETQ. In DNA form, the CDR3 reads TGCGCCAGCAGCTTGGAACAGGGAAAGGGCGAGCAGTACTTC. This codes for CASSLEQGKGEQYF.

Comments on this clone: The same CDR3 arises from other DNA sequences in this sample as well. This chain connects TRBV18 to TRBJ1-1; possible D gene TRBD1, 6 bases. The CDR3 loop spans 12 amino acids. V lost 6 bases and J lost 1, with 6 bases in between. Germline-derived CDR1 and CDR2 are KGHSH and LQKENI. The CDR3 here is CASSTGNTEAFF. For the CDR3, the DNA is TGTGCCAGCTCGACAGGGAACACTGAAGCTTTCTTT.

The genes are TRBV5-6 and TRBJ2-2; a weak D match, TRBD1 (5 bases). Trimming shortened V by 2 bases and J by 3 bases, and 8 bases separated the two germline ends. Per germline, CDR1 SGHDT and CDR2 YYEEEE. The CDR3 contains 14 residues. The CDR3 sequence: CASSLRGYTGELFF. The CDR3 nucleotides read TGTGCCAGCAGCTTAAGGGGTTACACCGGGGAGCTGTTTTTT.

The chain couples TRBV10-3 to TRBJ1-6, with 10 bases identical to TRBD1. The ends lost 5 bases at V and 10 bases at J; junction bases unmatched: 2. Germline loops: CDR1 ENHRY, CDR2 SYGVKD. This CDR3 is built from 13 residues. The CDR3 coding sequence is TGTGCCATCAGTTCGGACAGGGGGTCACCCCTCCACTTT. Its translation is CAISSDRGSPLHF.

This rearrangement joins TRBV2 to TRBJ1-2; 7 bases line up with TRBD1. Trimming at V came to 5 bases and at J to 5 bases, leaving 5 bases not matched to a gene. Germline values: CDR1 SNHLY, CDR2 FYNNEI. The CDR3 sequence is 13 residues long. The CDR3 sequence is CASSTGAEYGYTF. The DNA for the CDR3 is TGTGCCAGCAGTACAGGGGCGGAGTATGGCTACACCTTC.

Concerning this clone itself: The junction departs from germline at one end; a sequencing error may be responsible. This chain joins TRBV7-9 and TRBJ1-6; D unresolved. Germline CDR1 and CDR2: SEHNR and FQNEAQ (reference sequence). CDR3 size: 12 residues. Here the CDR3 DNA reads TGTTCCAGCAGCTTCCTTAATTCACCCCTCCACTTT. This sequence encodes CSSSFLNSPLHF.

The chain uses TRBV6-6 and TRBJ1-2; the match to TRBD1 covers 7 bases. The CDR3 runs 13 residues. Trimming removed 5 bases from V and 7 bases from J; junction bases left unmatched: 7. CDR1 is MNHNY, CDR2 SVGAGI, per germline (reference sequence). The CDR3 coding sequence is TGTGCCAGCAGTAACAACAGGGGTGGTGGCTACACCTTC. Protein product: CASSNNRGGGYTF.

This clone turned up a few times. The rearrangement joins TRBV6-1 to TRBJ1-4; 7 nucleotides line up with TRBD1. Losses at the gene ends were 6 bases for V and 4 bases for J; bases not matched to a gene: 8. CDR1 and CDR2 (germline): MNHNS, SASEGT. This CDR3 region has 15 residues. CDR3 in amino acids: CASRSGTAINEKLFF. CDR3 in DNA: TGTGCCAGCAGATCCGGGACAGCAATTAATGAAAAACTGTTTTTT.

V usage is TRBV6-1 and J usage is TRBJ2-6; D remains ambiguous. CDR3 length: 15 amino acids. V was shortened by 4 bases and J by 2 bases, with 9 bases between the two germline ends. Germline loops: CDR1 MNHNS, CDR2 SASEGT. DNA of the CDR3: TGTGCCAGCAGTGGGGTTGAGGCTGGGGCCAACGTCCTGACTTTC. It codes for CASSGVEAGANVLTF.

The rearrangement joins TRBV18 to TRBJ2-1; 8 bases are shared with TRBD2. Per the germline V gene, CDR1 is KGHSH and CDR2 is LQKENI. Trimming took 4 bases from V and 2 from J; bases not matched to a gene: 10. CDR3 size: 17 residues. The CDR3 DNA sequence: TGTGCCAGCTCACTTGTATATACTAGCGGAACCTACAATGAGCAGTTCTTC. Its protein product is CASSLVYTSGTYNEQFF.

The chain employs TRBV2 and TRBJ2-1; weak D call: TRBD1 (5 bases). CDR3 length: 14 residues. The V end lost 6 bases, the J end lost 1 base, and 10 bases lay between the germline ends. Germline V gene data show CDR1 as SNHLY and CDR2 as FYNNEI. The CDR3 DNA follows: TGTGCCAGCAGGGGGCCGAGATCCTACAATGAGCAGTTCTTC. Its protein is CASRGPRSYNEQFF.

The V call is TRBV6-5, the J call TRBJ2-5; 10 bases map to TRBD1. V gave up 7 bases and J gave up 5 bases; unmatched junction bases: 10. Germline V gene sequence: CDR1 MNHEY, CDR2 SVGAGI. This CDR3 comprises 15 residues. The CDR3 DNA reads TGTGCCAGCACCAGGGGGACAGGGGTGGGCGAGACCCAGTACTTC. Translating gives CASTRGTGVGETQYF.

This clone was seen only once. The genes are TRBV2 and TRBJ2-7, with 12 bases fitting TRBD2. V gave up 3 bases and J gave up 6 bases; unmatched junction bases: 3. Germline values: CDR1 SNHLY, CDR2 FYNNEI. CDR3 length: 14 amino acids. As DNA, the CDR3 is TGTGCCAGCAGTGAGCTAGCGGGGGGGCGCGAGCAGTACTTC. It specifies CASSELAGGREQYF.

This sequence joins TRBV5-1 and TRBJ2-3, with 12 nucleotides matching TRBD2. CDR3 length: 14 residues. Germline CDR1 is SGHRS and CDR2 is YFSETQ. V lost 4 bases, J lost 14 bases, and 11 bases stayed unmatched. The CDR3 protein is CASSPTSGGTEVYF. The CDR3 nucleotides read TGCGCCAGCAGCCCAACTAGCGGGGGGACTGAGGTGTATTTT. Variable domain in full (rest from reference TRBV5-1 and TRBJ2-3): KAGVTQTPRYLIKTRGQQVTLSCSPISGHRSVSWYQQTPGQGLQFLFEYFSETQRNKGNFPGRFSGRQFSNSRSEMNVSTLELGDSALYLCASSPTSGGTEVYFGPGTRLTVL.

The J gene is TRBJ1-5, the V gene TRBV6-5; possible D gene TRBD1, 6 bases. With 4 bases removed from V and 5 bases from J, the gap between germline ends came to 12 bases. CDR1 MNHEY and CDR2 SVGAGI come from the germline V gene. The CDR3 extends over 14 amino acids. The DNA for the CDR3 is TGTGCCAGCAGTTTCCGACAGGAGGATCAGCCCCAGCATTTT. Its translation: CASSFRQEDQPQHF.

V and J are TRBV7-2 and TRBJ1-2; 9 bases match TRBD1. Trimming took 7 bases from V and 4 from J; bases not matched to a gene: 13. Germline values: CDR1 SGHTA, CDR2 FQGNSA. The CDR3 is 16 residues long. The DNA for the CDR3 is TGTGCCAGCACCTGGACAGGGGCTGGTTCGGGCTATGGCTACACCTTC. It yields the protein CASTWTGAGSGYGYTF.

The chain employs TRBV11-2 and TRBJ2-1; tentative D call: TRBD1 (6 bases). The CDR3 is 16 residues long. V gave up 2 bases and J gave up 2 bases, with 13 bases separating them. Germline V gene sequence: CDR1 SGHAT, CDR2 FQNNGV. The CDR3 DNA is TGTGCCAGCAGCTTAATACAGGGTTCTACCTACAATGAGCAGTTCTTC. Its translation is CASSLIQGSTYNEQFF.

V and J are TRBV5-6 and TRBJ2-5; D is uncertain. V was pared by 4 bases and J by 1 base, with 17 bases between. The CDR3 contains 16 residues. Germline-derived CDR1 and CDR2 are SGHDT and YYEEEE. This CDR3 reads CASSLLRSTVQETQYF. The DNA of the CDR3 is TGTGCCAGCAGCCTTCTCCGTTCTACCGTCCAAGAGACCCAGTACTTC. Together with reference TRBV5-6 and TRBJ2-5, the CDR3 gives the full variable domain: DAGVTQSPTHLIKTRGQQVTLRCSPKSGHDTVSWYQQALGQGPQFIFQYYEEEERQRGNFPDRFSGHQFPNYSSELNVNALLLGDSALYLCASSLLRSTVQETQYFGPGTRLLVL.